Sequencing of this TCR beta chain was carried out in a study of T cell changes during pregnancy in multiple sclerosis. Trimming removed 1 base from V and 4 bases from J, with 5 bases in between. The germline CDR1 and CDR2 sequences are SGHTA and FQGNSA. The CDR3 consists of 14 residues. The protocol was immunoSEQ multiplex PCR, while the TCRdb copy is restricted to in-frame clones and leaves out a portion. This sample has 30,000 to 45,000 clones, with roughly 93% found just once. This sequence was found in a female donor with multiple sclerosis, enrolled in a pregnancy study. The sample in question was CD4+ T cells from peripheral blood mononuclear cells, obtained in the first trimester of pregnancy. The chain links TRBV7-2 to TRBJ1-6; TRBD1 is a possible D gene (5 bases). CDR3 region: CASSLGTYNSPLHF. CDR3 nucleotides: TGTGCCAGCAGCTTAGGGACATATAATTCACCCCTCCACTTT.